This entry is about one T cell receptor (beta chain). The CDR3 consists of 14 residues. Looked up from germline, CDR1 is SGDLS and CDR2 is YYNGEE. V was cut by 4 bases and J by 0 bases, with 11 bases left in between. This entry belongs to a study of blood T cell repertoires in COVID-19. Produced via immunoSEQ multiplex PCR; TCRdb's table is partial and in-frame only. The profile shows 250,000 or so clones, around 89% of them singletons. Individuals drawn from 20 to 30 US areas were roughly 18 to 95 years old. The clonotype originates from a man in his fifties or sixties who had been exposed to COVID-19. The J gene is TRBJ2-7, the V gene TRBV9; D gene uncertain. Material for sequencing was PBMCs or T cells enriched from blood (not recorded which). CDR3 amino acids: CASSLTQYSYEQYF. CDR3 nucleotide sequence: TGTGCCAGCAGCCTTACTCAATACTCCTACGAGCAGTACTTC.